The 30 T cell receptor beta chains listed next were all sequenced from one sample in a study of shared clonotypes between healthy human individuals. Sequenced by immunoSEQ multiplex PCR; TCRdb stores in-frame clones only, minus some. In the table there are some 2.4 million clones, approximately 93% of which are singletons. The sample was naive CD4+ T cells from PBMCs. Subset denoted: CD45RA+ positively selected. The receptors come from a man aged 18 to 30 in good health. Some clones in this sample may be carry-over from other donors' samples.

CDR3 coding DNA: TGTGCCAGCAGTAGGAGGGACACCGGGGAGCTGTTTTTT. It codes for CASSRRDTGELFF. The chain carries TRBV28 and TRBJ2-2, with D possibly being TRBD2 (6 bases). With 5 bases removed from V and 3 bases from J, the gap between germline ends came to 7 bases. There are 13 residues in the CDR3. Per the germline V gene, CDR1 is MDHEN and CDR2 is SYDVKM.

This clone was counted a single time. The chain has TRBV7-9 and TRBJ2-1; D may be TRBD2 (6 bases). V was pared by 6 bases and J by 5 bases, with 11 bases between. This CDR3 is built from 13 residues. Germline lookup yields CDR1 SEHNR and CDR2 FQNEAQ (reference sequence). For the CDR3, the DNA is TGTGCCAGCAGAACAACGGGGGACAATGAGCAGTTCTTC. Encoded protein: CASRTTGDNEQFF.

The chain is built from TRBV13 and TRBJ2-1; 10 bases agree with TRBD1. The CDR3 spans 15 residues. The J segment lost 7 bases and the V segment lost 4 bases, leaving 7 bases of the junction unmatched. CDR1 PRHDT and CDR2 FYEKMQ come from the germline V gene (reference sequence). Here the CDR3 reads CASSSRTGGLNEQFF. In DNA, the CDR3 is TGTGCCAGCAGCTCCCGGACAGGGGGGCTAAATGAGCAGTTCTTC.

CDR3 DNA sequence: TGTGCCAGCAGGTCACCCCCGGGGGAGGGCGAGCAGTACTTC. Translating it yields CASRSPPGEGEQYF. The chain uses TRBV2 and TRBJ2-7; 7 bases are a match to TRBD2. The germline V gene encodes CDR1 SNHLY and CDR2 FYNNEI. Germline trimming cut 6 bases from V and 6 bases from J; bases unmatched to any gene: 11. The CDR3 is made up of 14 amino acids.

This clone was recorded only once. The chain is built from TRBV6-1 and TRBJ2-7; D is ambiguous. CDR3 length: 14 amino acids. V lost 1 base and J lost 0, with 7 bases in between. Germline-derived CDR1 and CDR2 are MNHNS and SASEGT. The chain's CDR3 is CASSEVAASYEQYF. The CDR3 coding sequence is TGTGCCAGCAGTGAAGTTGCGGCCTCCTACGAGCAGTACTTC.

CDR3 sequence: CASSLERTGTNEKLFF. The DNA for the CDR3 is TGTGCCAGCAGCTTAGAGAGGACAGGGACTAATGAAAAACTGTTTTTT. This chain connects TRBV7-9 to TRBJ1-4; TRBD1 aligns across 8 bases. The CDR3 consists of 16 residues. Germline V gene sequence: CDR1 SEHNR, CDR2 FQNEAQ (reference sequence). Trimming took 1 base from V and 2 from J; bases not matched to a gene: 3.

The sample holds one count of this clone. J is TRBJ1-2 and V is TRBV7-2, with D hard to call. The ends were cut back, 5 bases at V and 3 bases at J, with 13 bases in the middle. CDR1 and CDR2 from the germline V gene are SGHTA and FQGNSA. The CDR3 is 14 amino acids. The DNA of the CDR3 is TGTGCCAGCAGCCGAACGTACAGCGACTATGGCTACACCTTC. This translates into CASSRTYSDYGYTF.

The genes are TRBV27 and TRBJ2-3; no firm D call. The V and J ends lost 2 bases and 2 bases respectively, with 11 bases between them. Germline assignment: CDR1 MNHEY and CDR2 SMNVEV (reference sequence). This CDR3 has 15 amino acids. The CDR3 protein is CASSLRSFSTDTQYF. In nucleotides, the CDR3 is TGTGCCAGCAGTTTAAGGTCCTTTTCCACAGATACGCAGTATTTT.

As concerns this clone: The sample holds other DNA sequences that translate to the same CDR3. This CDR3 reads CASSLVLGNYGYTF. The CDR3 DNA sequence: TGTGCCAGCAGCTTAGTACTGGGAAACTATGGCTACACCTTC. The chain has TRBV7-2 and TRBJ1-2; D is unresolved. Germline-derived CDR1 and CDR2 are SGHTA and FQGNSA. Trimming stripped 1 base from V and 2 bases from J, with 8 bases between. This CDR3 spans 14 amino acids. Supplemented by reference TRBV7-2 and TRBJ1-2, the full variable domain reads GAGVSQSPSNKVTEKGKDVELRCDPISGHTALYWYRQSLGQGLEFLIYFQGNSAPDKSGLPSDRFSAERTGGSVSTLTIQRTQQEDSAVYLCASSLVLGNYGYTFGSGTRLTVV.

The rearrangement joins TRBV7-3 to TRBJ2-1, with D possibly TRBD1 on 6 matching bases. Per germline, CDR1 SGHTA and CDR2 FQGTGA. This CDR3 has 15 residues. The V end was cut by 4 bases, the J end by 0 bases, with 10 bases between. In nucleotides, the CDR3 is TGTGCCAGCAGCTCAGGGGCGCGCTCCTACAATGAGCAGTTCTTC. It translates to CASSSGARSYNEQFF.

The J gene is TRBJ1-5, the V gene TRBV7-8; D is perhaps TRBD1 (5 bases). The CDR3 totals 17 residues. Trimming cost V 2 bases and J 0 bases, with 14 bases left between them. Germline CDR1 and CDR2: SGHVS and FQNEAQ. The CDR3 sequence is CASSLPGGDPSNQPQHF. The CDR3 coding sequence is TGTGCCAGCAGCTTACCTGGCGGGGACCCTAGCAATCAGCCCCAGCATTTT.

The chain employs TRBV5-6 and TRBJ2-2; 11 bases are a match to TRBD2. This CDR3 has 17 residues. V shed 3 bases and J 1 base; nucleotides not matched to a gene: 5. In germline, CDR1 is SGHDT, CDR2 YYEEEE. CDR3 nucleotides: TGTGCCAGCAGCTCGCTAGCGGGAGGCTGGAACACCGGGGAGCTGTTTTTT. This sequence encodes CASSSLAGGWNTGELFF.

In this sample, this clone turned up a few times. The chain recombines TRBV21-1 with TRBJ1-1. TRBV21-1 counts as a pseudogene. The length of the CDR3 is 12 residues. CDR3 sequence reads: CASSIRWTEAFF. DNA of the CDR3: TGTGCCAGCAGTATACGGTGGACTGAAGCTTTCTTT.

This clone is a singleton in its sample. The chain recombines TRBV7-2 with TRBJ2-5; D might be TRBD1 (6 bases). V lost 5 bases and J lost 4, with 17 bases in between. The CDR3 loop spans 15 amino acids. Germline V lookup: CDR1 SGHTA, CDR2 FQGNSA. The CDR3 sequence: CASSLSSRGRETQYF. The DNA of the CDR3 is TGTGCCAGCAGCCTATCCAGCAGGGGACGAGAGACCCAGTACTTC.

The chain recombines TRBV5-4 with TRBJ1-3; 7 bases align to TRBD1. Germline lookup yields CDR1 SGHNT and CDR2 YYREEE (reference sequence). The CDR3 sequence is 16 residues long. The V and J ends lost 4 bases and 0 bases, in that order; junction bases with no gene match: 7. The CDR3 spells CASSQGQARSGNTIYF. Written as DNA, the CDR3 is TGTGCCAGCAGCCAAGGACAGGCCCGCTCTGGAAACACCATATATTTT.

This chain connects TRBV5-1 to TRBJ2-7; the D call may be TRBD1 or TRBD2 (5 bases each). CDR3 size: 14 residues. Trimming removed 6 bases from V and 4 bases from J, with 17 bases in between. Germline CDR1 and CDR2: SGHRS and YFSETQ. CDR3 in DNA: TGCGCCAGCACCATTAACCCGGGACCATACGAGCAGTACTTC. Translation gives CASTINPGPYEQYF.

The chain links TRBV5-6 to TRBJ1-2; no reliable D call. CDR1 and CDR2 from the germline V gene are SGHDT and YYEEEE. The ends were cut back, 1 base at V and 4 bases at J, with 5 bases in the middle. The CDR3 has 12 residues. The CDR3: CASSLTPYGYTF. The CDR3 bases are TGTGCCAGCAGCTTGACACCCTATGGCTACACCTTC. Full variable domain (missing parts from reference TRBV5-6 and TRBJ1-2): DAGVTQSPTHLIKTRGQQVTLRCSPKSGHDTVSWYQQALGQGPQFIFQYYEEEERQRGNFPDRFSGHQFPNYSSELNVNALLLGDSALYLCASSLTPYGYTFGSGTRLTVV.

V and J are TRBV7-3 and TRBJ2-3; 7 bases match TRBD1. After removal of 6 bases from V and 6 bases from J, the junction contained 9 bases not matched to a gene. The germline V gene has CDR1 SGHTA and CDR2 FQGTGA. The CDR3 extends over 14 amino acids. The CDR3 DNA sequence: TGTGCCAGCAGACCAATACAGGGGTGGGATACGCAGTATTTT. It encodes CASRPIQGWDTQYF.

With respect to this clone: Additional DNA sequences in this sample encode the identical CDR3. The chain carries TRBV7-3 and TRBJ1-2; 11 bases map to TRBD1. CDR3 length: 14 amino acids. Trimming cost V 0 bases and J 6 bases; bases outside gene matches: 0. Germline lookup yields CDR1 SGHTA and CDR2 FQGTGA. The CDR3 coding sequence is TGTGCCAGCAGCTTAACGGGACAGGGGGATGGCTACACCTTC. Protein product: CASSLTGQGDGYTF. Together with reference TRBV7-3 and TRBJ1-2, the CDR3 gives the full variable domain: GAGVSQTPSNKVTEKGKYVELRCDPISGHTALYWYRQSLGQGPEFLIYFQGTGAADDSGLPNDRFFAVRPEGSVSTLKIQRTERGDSAVYLCASSLTGQGDGYTFGSGTRLTVV.

As to this clone: This specimen includes other DNA sequences encoding the same CDR3. The chain recombines TRBV2 with TRBJ1-5; a weak D match, TRBD1 (5 bases). This CDR3 comprises 13 residues. Per germline, CDR1 SNHLY and CDR2 FYNNEI. V was shortened by 4 bases and J by 7 bases, with 11 bases between the two germline ends. DNA for the CDR3: TGTGCCAGCAGTGTAGGGCAGGGACAGCCCCAGCATTTT. This sequence encodes CASSVGQGQPQHF.

The chain combines TRBV2 with TRBJ1-2; 9 positions agree with TRBD1. The CDR3 consists of 14 residues. Germline loops: CDR1 SNHLY, CDR2 FYNNEI. With V trimmed by 4 bases and J by 2 bases, 2 bases remained unmatched. CDR3 protein: CASSAGTGNYGYTF. As DNA, the CDR3 is TGTGCCAGCAGTGCCGGGACAGGGAACTATGGCTACACCTTC.

The V call is TRBV11-1, the J call TRBJ2-1, with D perhaps matching TRBD2 (6 bases). Trimming removed 7 bases from V and 3 bases from J, with 13 bases in between. Germline CDR1 reads SGHAT; CDR2 reads FQDESV (reference sequence). CDR3 length equals 14 residues. The CDR3 here is CASIGTLDYNEQFF. The CDR3 DNA is TGTGCCAGCATCGGGACTCTGGACTACAATGAGCAGTTCTTC. The complete variable domain, with remaining parts taken from reference TRBV11-1 and TRBJ2-1, reads EAEVAQSPRYKITEKSQAVAFWCDPISGHATLYWYRQILGQGPELLVQFQDESVVDDSQLPKDRFSAERLKGVDSTLKIQPAELGDSAMYLCASIGTLDYNEQFFGPGTRLTVL.

The V call is TRBV29-1, the J call TRBJ2-7; D call uncertain. Germline loops: CDR1 SQVTM, CDR2 ANQGSEA. CDR3 length: 10 amino acids. V was shortened by 7 bases and J by 5 bases, with 9 bases between the two germline ends. CDR3 region: CSAGKDEQYF. In DNA, the CDR3 is TGCAGCGCTGGGAAGGACGAGCAGTACTTC.

This clone has only one observation. The J gene is TRBJ1-2, the V gene TRBV6-1; weak D call: TRBD1 (6 bases). The V and J ends lost 1 base and 4 bases respectively, with 16 bases between them. Per germline, CDR1 MNHNS and CDR2 SASEGT. CDR3 length: 16 amino acids. CDR3 DNA: TGTGCCAGCAGTGAAGGTTCTGGGGGCATGCCCTATGGCTACACCTTC. As protein: CASSEGSGGMPYGYTF.

The CDR3 coding sequence is TGTGCCAGCAGCTCCTCCCGCGGGCCCTACAATGAGCAGTTCTTC. Its translation is CASSSSRGPYNEQFF. The rearrangement links TRBV7-2 to TRBJ2-1, with D tentatively TRBD2 (5 bases). This CDR3 has 15 amino acids. CDR1 and CDR2 from the germline V gene are SGHTA and FQGNSA. Deletions cut 4 bases from V and 2 bases from J, with 12 bases between.

The chain recombines TRBV30 with TRBJ1-2; D remains ambiguous. The germline CDR1 and CDR2 sequences are GTSNPN and SVGIG (reference sequence). Trimming removed 2 bases at V and 4 bases at J, with 8 bases between. The CDR3 consists of 12 residues. CDR3 sequence reads: CAWSRVGYGYTF. For the CDR3, the DNA is TGTGCCTGGAGTCGCGTAGGCTATGGCTACACCTTC.

The chain has TRBV11-2 and TRBJ2-3; either TRBD1 or TRBD2 may supply D (5 bases each). Germline loops: CDR1 SGHAT, CDR2 FQNNGV. The CDR3 is made up of 15 amino acids. V was cut by 5 bases and J by 0 bases, with 12 bases left in between. The CDR3 here is CASSRGLGSTDTQYF. In DNA form, the CDR3 reads TGTGCCAGCAGCCGGGGCCTCGGGAGCACAGATACGCAGTATTTT. Full variable domain (outside the CDR3, taken from reference TRBV11-2 and TRBJ2-3): EAGVAQSPRYKIIEKRQSVAFWCNPISGHATLYWYQQILGQGPKLLIQFQNNGVVDDSQLPKDRFSAERLKGVDSTLKIQPAKLEDSAVYLCASSRGLGSTDTQYFGPGTRLTVL.

For this clone: Other DNA sequences in the same sample also yield this CDR3. The chain uses TRBV7-8 and TRBJ2-2; possible D gene TRBD1, 6 bases. V gave up 5 bases and J gave up 1 base, with 8 bases separating them. This CDR3 is 14 amino acids long. Per the germline V gene, CDR1 is SGHVS and CDR2 is FQNEAQ. For the CDR3, the DNA is TGTGCCAGCAGCACACAGGGGAACACCGGGGAGCTGTTTTTT. It yields the protein CASSTQGNTGELFF.

The rearrangement joins TRBV28 to TRBJ1-4; D is ambiguous. CDR3 length: 16 residues. The germline V and J ends were trimmed by 2 bases and 6 bases, with 16 bases remaining between them. Germline V gene lookup returns CDR1 MDHEN and CDR2 SYDVKM. CDR3: CASSLMGSLRYEKLFF. DNA of the CDR3: TGTGCCAGCAGTTTAATGGGGAGTCTGCGTTATGAAAAACTGTTTTTT.

The chain employs TRBV27 and TRBJ2-7; TRBD1 matches 12 bases. The CDR3 totals 16 residues. Per the germline V gene, CDR1 is MNHEY and CDR2 is SMNVEV (reference sequence). Trimming at V came to 0 bases and at J to 3 bases, leaving 3 bases not matched to a gene. CDR3 region: CASSLSGTGGHYEQYF. The CDR3, as DNA: TGTGCCAGCAGTTTATCTGGGACAGGGGGCCACTACGAGCAGTACTTC.